These T cell receptor beta chains were read from a single sample in a study of T-cell reconstitution after alpha-beta-depleted transplantation in children. TCRdb redid the calling of the PCR reads with MiXCR, one entry per CDR3 protein. The sample contains around 680,000 distinct CDR3 sequences, 15% to 20% of which appear only once. The input for sequencing was PBMCs from the stem cell graft donor, taken from the stem cell graft. The source of these receptors is a human donor who donated a stem cell graft to a child with acute myeloid leukemia. The CDR3 runs from the conserved cysteine through the conserved F or W. D genes are given only for firm matches. Clone size, where shown, is once, few, many, or a class for clones that have expanded.

TRBJ2-1	-	TRBV10-1	few	CASSDLPEGGGNEQFF	TGCGCCAGCAGTGACCTACCAGAGGGCGGAGGCAATGAGCAGTTCTTC
TRBJ1-1	TRBD1	TRBV7-9	-	CASSTDRVGLNTEAFF	TGTGCCAGCAGCACGGACAGGGTGGGACTGAACACTGAAGCTTTCTTT
TRBJ2-7	-	TRBV7-6	many	CASSPREGYEQYF	TGTGCCAGCAGCCCCCGCGAGGGCTACGAGCAGTACTTC
TRBJ1-6	TRBD1	TRBV4-1	-	CASSQATTGNSYNSPLHF	TGCGCCAGCAGCCAAGCGACGACAGGGAACTCCTATAATTCACCCCTCCACTTT
TRBJ2-6	-	TRBV5-6	-	CASSPFSRQAGANVLTF	TGTGCCAGCAGCCCGTTCTCTAGGCAAGCTGGGGCCAACGTCCTGACTTTC
TRBJ1-5	-	TRBV28	many	CASKTYQPQHF	TGTGCCAGCAAGACCTATCAGCCCCAGCATTTT
TRBJ1-1	-	TRBV6-6	-	CASSSGNTQAFF	TGTGCCAGCAGTTCTGGAAACACTCAAGCTTTCTTT
TRBJ2-3	-	TRBV6-1	-	CASLLVGTTQYF	TGTGCCAGCCTACTAGTAGGAACTACGCAGTATTTT
TRBJ1-5	-	TRBV5-5	-	CASSLPQDNQPQHF	TGTGCCAGCAGCTTGCCACAGGACAATCAGCCCCAGCATTTT
TRBJ1-5	-	TRBV4-2	few	CASSQDDFGSPQHF	TGTGCCAGCAGCCAAGATGACTTTGGGTCGCCCCAGCATTTT
TRBJ2-2	TRBD1	TRBV27	few	CASTPFGTENTGELFF	TGTGCCAGCACCCCCTTTGGGACAGAGAACACCGGGGAGCTGTTTTTT
TRBJ2-7	TRBD1	TRBV10-3	many	CAIRGTGLSYEQYF	TGTGCCATCAGAGGGACAGGCCTCTCCTACGAGCAGTACTTC
TRBJ2-1	-	TRBV7-7	-	CASSLAHRGSGDNEQFF	TGTGCCAGCAGCTTAGCACACCGGGGTTCGGGGGACAATGAGCAGTTCTTC
TRBJ2-1	-	TRBV7-2	-	CASSLFPSNEQFF	TGTGCCAGCAGCTTATTCCCCTCCAATGAGCAGTTCTTC
TRBJ2-2	-	TRBV5-1	-	CASSLVPAGELFF	TGCGCCAGCAGCTTGGTGCCAGCCGGGGAGCTGTTTTTT
TRBJ2-1	TRBD2	TRBV7-2	-	CASSLESGVSYNEQFF	TGTGCCAGCAGCTTAGAGAGCGGGGTTTCCTACAATGAGCAGTTCTTC
TRBJ2-3	TRBD1	TRBV29-1	many	CSVIKYHRGPADTQYF	TGCAGCGTCATAAAATACCACAGGGGACCGGCAGATACGCAGTATTTT
TRBJ2-1	-	TRBV7-2	-	CASSLMSALIYNEQFF	TGTGCCAGCAGCCTGATGTCCGCCCTTATTTACAATGAGCAGTTCTTC
TRBJ1-2	-	TRBV5-1	few	CASSSFLGGLKDGYTF	TGCGCCAGCAGCTCGTTCCTGGGGGGTCTGAAAGATGGCTACACCTTC
TRBJ2-2	-	TRBV6-1	few	CASSDLGGSTGELFF	TGTGCCAGCAGTGATTTAGGAGGGTCCACCGGGGAGCTGTTTTTT
TRBJ2-1	-	TRBV25-1	-	CASKGNPYNEQFF	TGTGCCAGCAAGGGTAACCCCTACAATGAGCAGTTCTTC
TRBJ2-1	-	TRBV7-2	-	CASSLFRGGGNEQFF	TGTGCCAGCAGCTTATTTCGCGGGGGCGGGAATGAGCAGTTCTTC
TRBJ2-5	-	TRBV12-3/TRBV12-4	many	CASSFRGQIQETQYF	TGTGCCAGCAGTTTTCGAGGTCAGATCCAAGAGACCCAGTACTTC
TRBJ1-1	-	TRBV12-3/TRBV12-4	-	CASSISPGRGEAFF	TGTGCCAGCAGTATCTCCCCCGGGCGGGGTGAAGCTTTCTTT
TRBJ2-7	TRBD1	TRBV4-2	few	CASSHGQGAMVYEQYF	TGTGCCAGCAGCCACGGACAGGGGGCAATGGTCTACGAGCAGTACTTC
TRBJ1-1	-	TRBV4-1	few	CASSQGVDGTLEAFF	TGCGCCAGCAGCCAAGGGGTTGACGGCACGCTTGAAGCTTTCTTT
TRBJ2-7	-	TRBV4-1	-	CASSQEVRGDSYEQYF	TGCGCCAGCAGCCAAGAGGTCCGAGGGGACTCCTACGAGCAGTACTTC
TRBJ2-2	TRBD1	TRBV9	many	CASSSRTGRNTGELFF	TGTGCCAGCAGCTCCCGGACAGGAAGGAACACCGGGGAGCTGTTTTTT
TRBJ2-3	TRBD1	TRBV5-1	few	CASRTGELTDTQYF	TGCGCCAGCCGGACAGGAGAATTAACAGATACGCAGTATTTT
TRBJ1-5	TRBD1	TRBV7-2	-	CASSLKRGQGGQPQHF	TGTGCCAGCAGCTTAAAACGCGGACAGGGGGGTCAGCCCCAGCATTTT
TRBJ1-5	-	TRBV5-1	-	CASSVDRSHSNQPQHF	TGCGCCAGCAGCGTTGACAGATCTCATAGCAATCAGCCCCAGCATTTT
TRBJ2-3	TRBD1	TRBV12-3/TRBV12-4	many	CASSSRQGDSTDTQYF	TGTGCCAGCAGTTCGCGACAGGGGGACAGCACAGATACGCAGTATTTT
TRBJ2-3	-	TRBV24-1	few	CATSDFGGVDPDTQYF	TGTGCCACCAGTGATTTCGGCGGTGTCGACCCAGATACGCAGTATTTT
TRBJ1-4	-	TRBV6-5	many	CASSYLGEATNEKLFF	TGTGCCAGCAGTTACCTGGGCGAGGCAACTAATGAAAAACTGTTTTTT
TRBJ2-3	-	TRBV29-1	many	CSVSEGDTQYF	TGCAGCGTGAGCGAGGGGGATACGCAGTATTTT
TRBJ2-1	TRBD2	TRBV11-2	few	CASSSSMGERGNSYNEQFF	TGTGCCAGCAGCTCCAGTATGGGGGAGCGGGGTAACTCCTACAATGAGCAGTTCTTC
TRBJ2-1	TRBD2	TRBV3-1	-	CASSRIWDSGGHPTNEQFF	TGTGCCAGCAGCCGCATCTGGGATAGCGGGGGCCACCCTACTAATGAGCAGTTCTTC
TRBJ1-3	-	TRBV29-1	many	CSVGLPSYASGNTIYF	TGCAGCGTTGGACTCCCCAGCTATGCCTCTGGAAACACCATATATTTT
TRBJ2-3	TRBD2	TRBV6-2/TRBV6-3	-	CASRRPGLETQYF	TGTGCCAGCAGACGCCCGGGACTAGAGACGCAGTATTTT